Given below is one T cell receptor (beta chain) in context. The data stem from a study of blood T cell repertoires in COVID-19. Those who participated ranged in age from roughly 18 to 89 years and resided in about two dozen US areas. It was within 2 weeks before study entry that exposed participants met a COVID-19 case. Original data processing: The authors estimated nucleated cell counts from reference gene primer amplification. Data came from immunoSEQ multiplex PCR; TCRdb stores just in-frame clones and leaves some out. The V and J calls and clone size come from that table; D and trimming were worked out from the DNA. Among some 180,000 clones, 70% to 80% were seen once, and the ten largest hold 14%. This CDR3 contains 13 residues. CDR1 is MNHNS and CDR2 is SASEGT in the germline V gene. V lost 2 bases, J lost 10 bases, and 14 bases lay in between.

The sequencing input was PBMCs or T cells enriched from blood (not recorded which). The receptor's source is a man aged 55 to 70 who had been exposed to COVID-19. This sequence joins TRBV6-1 and TRBJ1-1; D remains unclear. CDR3 protein: CASSESGTRGAFF. The DNA for the CDR3 is TGTGCCAGCAGTGAATCAGGTACACGGGGAGCTTTCTTT.